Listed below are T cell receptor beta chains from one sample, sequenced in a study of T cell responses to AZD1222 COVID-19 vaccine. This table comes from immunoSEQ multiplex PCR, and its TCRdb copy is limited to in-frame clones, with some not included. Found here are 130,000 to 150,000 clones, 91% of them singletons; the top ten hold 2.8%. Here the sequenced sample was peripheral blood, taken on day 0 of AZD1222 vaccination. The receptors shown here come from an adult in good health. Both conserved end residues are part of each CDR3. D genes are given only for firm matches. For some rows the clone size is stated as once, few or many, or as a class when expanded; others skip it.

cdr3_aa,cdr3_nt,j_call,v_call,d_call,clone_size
CASSQSPRQPQHF,TGTGCCAGCAGTCAATCCCCTCGGCAGCCCCAGCATTTT,TRBJ1-5,TRBV6-5,-,-
CASSNGPDGYTF,TGTGCCAGCTCAAACGGACCTGATGGCTACACCTTC,TRBJ1-2,TRBV18,-,-
CATSDFSARGVYGYTF,TGTGCCACCAGTGATTTTTCGGCCAGGGGGGTCTATGGCTACACCTTC,TRBJ1-2,TRBV24-1,TRBD1,-
CASSLQVNTEAFF,TGTGCCAGCAGCTTACAGGTTAACACTGAAGCTTTCTTT,TRBJ1-1,TRBV7-3,-,-
CAISGRQETQYF,TGTGCCATTTCGGGACGACAAGAGACCCAGTACTTC,TRBJ2-5,TRBV15,-,many
CASSAERDGELFF,TGTGCCAGCAGCGCCGAGCGGGACGGGGAGCTGTTTTTT,TRBJ2-2,TRBV2,TRBD2,once
CAVRDGYGYTF,TGTGCCGTCAGGGACGGCTATGGCTACACCTTC,TRBJ1-2,TRBV10-3,-,-
CASSLEGGNQPQHF,TGCGCCAGCAGCTTGGAGGGAGGAAATCAGCCCCAGCATTTT,TRBJ1-5,TRBV5-1,-,-
CASSQAPGEETQYF,TGCGCCAGCAGCCAAGCTCCGGGGGAAGAGACCCAGTACTTC,TRBJ2-5,TRBV4-3,-,-
CASSRSDRSSGANVLTF,TGCGCCAGCAGCCGTTCAGATCGGAGCTCTGGGGCCAACGTCCTGACTTTC,TRBJ2-6,TRBV4-1,-,once
CASSSTWEAGGSSYEQYF,TGTGCCAGCAGCTCTACGTGGGAGGCGGGGGGGAGCTCCTACGAGCAGTACTTC,TRBJ2-7,TRBV11-3,TRBD2,once
CASSQEGIYYGYTF,TGTGCCAGCAGCCAGGAAGGAATCTACTATGGCTACACCTTC,TRBJ1-2,TRBV9,-,-
CASSGNTIYF,TGTGCCAGCTCTGGAAACACCATATATTTT,TRBJ1-3,TRBV5-5,-,-
CASSHWTHSLPNEQFF,TGTGCCAGCAGCCATTGGACCCATAGTCTCCCCAATGAGCAGTTCTTC,TRBJ2-1,TRBV27,-,-
CASSQGPTGFGGYTF,TGCGCCAGCAGCCAAGGGCCGACGGGGTTTGGTGGCTACACCTTC,TRBJ1-2,TRBV4-1,-,-
CASSERTSRYEQFF,TGTGCCAGCAGCGAACGGACTAGTAGATATGAGCAGTTCTTC,TRBJ2-1,TRBV11-3,TRBD2,-
CASSQILAGGYEQYF,TGCGCCAGCAGCCAAATACTAGCGGGAGGGTACGAGCAGTACTTC,TRBJ2-7,TRBV4-1,TRBD2,-
CASSLINYGYTF,TGTGCCAGCAGTTTAATTAACTATGGCTACACCTTC,TRBJ1-2,TRBV28,-,-
CASSHTGGPEAFF,TGCGCCAGCAGCCACACCGGGGGCCCTGAAGCTTTCTTT,TRBJ1-1,TRBV4-1,-,few
CASSEYPTGAIYGYTF,TGTGCCAGCAGTGAATACCCCACAGGTGCTATCTATGGCTACACCTTC,TRBJ1-2,TRBV25-1,-,-
CAWSAGQGVNEQYF,TGTGCCTGGAGTGCAGGACAGGGGGTCAACGAGCAGTACTTC,TRBJ2-7,TRBV30,TRBD1,-
CASRSSTSGPYEQYF,TGTGCCAGCAGATCCAGTACTAGCGGACCTTACGAGCAGTACTTC,TRBJ2-7,TRBV6-5,TRBD2,-
CASSFVLPDEQYF,TGTGCCAGCAGCTTTGTTTTGCCGGACGAGCAGTACTTC,TRBJ2-7,TRBV7-9,-,-
CASSSSGRNYGYTF,TGTGCCAGCAGTTCCTCTGGCCGAAACTATGGCTACACCTTC,TRBJ1-2,TRBV6-5,-,once
CASRPYRGEDTEAFF,TGTGCCAGCAGGCCCTATCGGGGGGAGGACACTGAAGCTTTCTTT,TRBJ1-1,TRBV28,-,-
CAISALRGRGRNTEAFF,TGTGCCATCAGTGCGCTCCGGGGCAGGGGGCGGAACACTGAAGCTTTCTTT,TRBJ1-1,TRBV10-3,TRBD1,-
CASSYRVQAQDTEAFF,TGTGCCAGCAGTTACCGGGTGCAGGCCCAGGACACTGAAGCTTTCTTT,TRBJ1-1,TRBV6-5,-,-
CASSRGNEKLFF,TGCGCCAGCAGTCGAGGGAATGAAAAACTGTTTTTT,TRBJ1-4,TRBV5-1,-,-
CASSYLRTGGLTGELFF,TGTGCCAGCAGCTATCTCCGGACAGGGGGACTCACCGGGGAGCTGTTTTTT,TRBJ2-2,TRBV7-9,TRBD1,-
CASTRESGANVLTF,TGTGCCAGCACCAGGGAGTCGGGGGCCAACGTCCTGACTTTC,TRBJ2-6,TRBV2,-,-
CASSLSTNEKLFF,TGTGCCAGCAGCCTATCAACTAATGAAAAACTGTTTTTT,TRBJ1-4,TRBV3-1/TRBV3-2,-,-
CASSPGQGGSENIQYF,TGCGCCAGCAGCCCGGGACAGGGGGGTTCGGAAAACATTCAGTACTTC,TRBJ2-4,TRBV4-1,TRBD1,-
CASSLGGNTEAFF,TGCGCCAGCAGCTTGGGAGGGAACACTGAAGCTTTCTTT,TRBJ1-1,TRBV5-1,-,-
CASLGVGQGGHEQYF,TGTGCCAGCCTGGGGGTGGGACAGGGGGGACACGAGCAGTACTTC,TRBJ2-7,TRBV28,TRBD1,-
CASSRRFGTQETQYF,TGTGCCAGCAGTAGAAGGTTCGGTACCCAAGAGACCCAGTACTTC,TRBJ2-5,TRBV4-2,-,-
CASSLIGTGVSEQYF,TGTGCCAGCAGTTTAATCGGGACAGGGGTTAGCGAGCAGTACTTC,TRBJ2-7,TRBV28,TRBD1,-
CASSQGFSRDEQFF,TGTGCCAGCAGCCAAGGTTTCTCGCGGGATGAGCAGTTCTTC,TRBJ2-1,TRBV14,-,-